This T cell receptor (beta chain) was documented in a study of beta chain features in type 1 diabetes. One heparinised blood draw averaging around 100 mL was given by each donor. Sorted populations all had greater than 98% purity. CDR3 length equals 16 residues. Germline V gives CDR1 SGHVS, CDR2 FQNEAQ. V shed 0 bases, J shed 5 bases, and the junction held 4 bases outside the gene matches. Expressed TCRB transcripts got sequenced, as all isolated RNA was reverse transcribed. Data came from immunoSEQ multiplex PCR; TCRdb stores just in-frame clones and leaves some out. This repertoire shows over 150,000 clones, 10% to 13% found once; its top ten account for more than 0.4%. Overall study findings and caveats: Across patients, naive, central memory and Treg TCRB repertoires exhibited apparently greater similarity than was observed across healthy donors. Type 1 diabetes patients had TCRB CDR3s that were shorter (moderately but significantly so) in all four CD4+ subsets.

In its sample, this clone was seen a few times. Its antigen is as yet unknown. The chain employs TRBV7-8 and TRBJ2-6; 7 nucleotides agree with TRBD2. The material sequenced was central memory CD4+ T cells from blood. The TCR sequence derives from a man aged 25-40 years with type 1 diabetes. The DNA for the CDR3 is TGTGCCAGCAGCTTAGCTGGCGGGAGCTGGGCCAACGTCCTGACTTTC. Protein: CASSLAGGSWANVLTF.